These T cell receptor beta chains were read from a single sample in a study of regulatory T cells in long-lasting Graves disease. MiXCR, applied by TCRdb to the multiplex PCR reads, yields one record per CDR3 protein. Of around 400,000 distinct CDR3 sequences listed, roughly 20% were seen once; the top ten hold approximately 27%. The material was peripheral blood mononuclear cells (PBMCs), obtained when the disease was refractory, from a patient treated with antithyroid drugs. The receptors derive from a woman aged 40 to 55 with Graves disease. The CDR3 runs from the conserved cysteine through the conserved F or W. Fields, in order: CDR3 DNA, CDR3 protein, V gene, D gene, J gene, clone size, CDR3 length. D genes are given only for firm matches. Clone size is not always given. Where it is, it says once, few, many or a class for expanded clones.

DNA: TGTGCCAGCAGCGTGCAGTGGTGGCAAACCTACGAGCAGTACTTC; CDR3: CASSVQWWQTYEQYF; V: TRBV5-5; D: -; J: TRBJ2-7; size: few; length: 15
DNA: TGTGCCAGCAGCCAAGCCGCTAGCGGGAGAAGCTATGAGACCCAGTACTTC; CDR3: CASSQAASGRSYETQYF; V: TRBV28; D: TRBD2; J: TRBJ2-5; size: -; length: 17
DNA: TGTGCCAGCAGTTACGACAGTCGCAATCAGCCCCAGCATTTT; CDR3: CASSYDSRNQPQHF; V: TRBV6-5; D: -; J: TRBJ1-5; size: many; length: 14
DNA: TGTGCCAGCAGCCCCCGATCCGACAGGTTAGATAATGAAAAACTGTTTTTT; CDR3: CASSPRSDRLDNEKLFF; V: TRBV9; D: -; J: TRBJ1-4; size: once; length: 17
DNA: TGTGCCAGCAGTCAGAGGTCGAATTCACCCCTCCACTTT; CDR3: CASSQRSNSPLHF; V: TRBV2; D: -; J: TRBJ1-6; size: many; length: 13
DNA: TGTGCCAGCAGTTTGTTCCAAGTGAATGAGCAGTTCTTC; CDR3: CASSLFQVNEQFF; V: TRBV12-3/TRBV12-4; D: -; J: TRBJ2-1; size: once; length: 13
DNA: TGTGCCACCAGCAGAGAACAAAGGGTTCAGCCCCAGCATTTT; CDR3: CATSREQRVQPQHF; V: TRBV15; D: -; J: TRBJ1-5; size: few; length: 14
DNA: TGTGCCAGCAGTTTTTTAGGACAGGGTAAAGAGACCCAGTACTTC; CDR3: CASSFLGQGKETQYF; V: TRBV12-3/TRBV12-4; D: TRBD1; J: TRBJ2-5; size: few; length: 15
DNA: TGTGCCAGCAGTGGTGCAAGAGCGAACACCGGGGAGCTGTTTTTT; CDR3: CASSGARANTGELFF; V: TRBV2; D: -; J: TRBJ2-2; size: many; length: 15
DNA: TGTGCCAGCAGCCAAGGCCGACAGGGGGGTATTTCAGAGACCCAGTACTTC; CDR3: CASSQGRQGGISETQYF; V: TRBV3-1; D: TRBD1; J: TRBJ2-5; size: -; length: 17
DNA: TGTGCCAGCAGTTTCCTAGCGGGGGGCTCCTACAATGAGCAGTTCTTC; CDR3: CASSFLAGGSYNEQFF; V: TRBV28; D: TRBD2; J: TRBJ2-1; size: -; length: 16
DNA: TGTGCCAGCAGCTTGGTAGGGCTCCACGAGCAGTACTTC; CDR3: CASSLVGLHEQYF; V: TRBV7-9; D: -; J: TRBJ2-7; size: many; length: 13
DNA: TGTGCCAGCAGTTTATATCAGCTAGCCCCAAAAAACAATGAGCAGTTCTTC; CDR3: CASSLYQLAPKNNEQFF; V: TRBV28; D: -; J: TRBJ2-1; size: -; length: 17
DNA: TGTGCCAGCGCCAGGCGACTAGCGGGAGACGAGCAGTACTTC; CDR3: CASARRLAGDEQYF; V: TRBV3-1; D: TRBD2; J: TRBJ2-7; size: many; length: 14
DNA: TGTGCCAGCAGCCAAGTTAGATACGAGCAGTACTTC; CDR3: CASSQVRYEQYF; V: TRBV28; D: -; J: TRBJ2-7; size: many; length: 12
DNA: TGTGCCAGCAGCCCCCCCTTTGTGCGGATTAACACTGAAGCTTTCTTT; CDR3: CASSPPFVRINTEAFF; V: TRBV11-3; D: -; J: TRBJ1-1; size: -; length: 16
DNA: TGTGCCAGCAGTCCACAGGGTACCGGGGCCAACGTCCTGACTTTC; CDR3: CASSPQGTGANVLTF; V: TRBV6-1; D: -; J: TRBJ2-6; size: many; length: 15
DNA: TGTGCCAGCTTAGACCCGGGGGAATCGAACACTGAAGCTTTCTTT; CDR3: CASLDPGESNTEAFF; V: TRBV2; D: -; J: TRBJ1-1; size: many; length: 15
DNA: TGTGCCAGCGTTTTAAAGGGGGCAACTAATGAAAAACTGTTTTTT; CDR3: CASVLKGATNEKLFF; V: TRBV6-1; D: -; J: TRBJ1-4; size: few; length: 15
DNA: TGTGCCAGCAGTTACTCCTACCCAGGGGAGACCCAGTACTTC; CDR3: CASSYSYPGETQYF; V: TRBV6-2/TRBV6-3; D: -; J: TRBJ2-5; size: few; length: 14
DNA: TGTGCCAGCAGTTTAGACCCCCAGACTAGCGGGTCCTACGAGCAGTACTTC; CDR3: CASSLDPQTSGSYEQYF; V: TRBV28; D: TRBD2; J: TRBJ2-7; size: many; length: 17
DNA: TGTGCCAGCAGCAAACGTCCGGGGGCGGGCGAGCAGTACTTC; CDR3: CASSKRPGAGEQYF; V: TRBV27; D: -; J: TRBJ2-7; size: -; length: 14
DNA: TGTGCCAGCAGCCAAGTCAGGGGCTATGGCTACACCTTC; CDR3: CASSQVRGYGYTF; V: TRBV14; D: -; J: TRBJ1-2; size: few; length: 13
DNA: TGTGCCAGCAGCCAAGCTTGGGGGCGCAGAGGACTGTTTTTT; CDR3: CASSQAWGRRGLFF; V: TRBV4-2; D: -; J: TRBJ1-4; size: -; length: 14